These 10 T cell receptor beta chains share one sample of origin, sequenced in a study of blood T cell repertoires in COVID-19 (dated by TCRdb to the early 2020s). The library was produced with the immunoSEQ multiplex PCR assay. The table was pulled from immuneACCESS by TCRdb, which kept in-frame rearrangements only. Such tables lose some clones; where checked, under half of the loss comes from unresolved V genes, and the rest has no known cause. For this sample the table gives 100,000 to 150,000 clones, of which roughly three quarters were detected only once. The ten biggest clones cover 1.5% to 2% of the sample. Specimen: peripheral blood. The origin of the receptors is a woman in her seventies with acute or convalescent COVID-19.

CDR3 loop: CASSVGSLALNTGELFF. The DNA for the CDR3 is TGTGCCAGCAGCGTAGGGTCTCTAGCGCTTAACACCGGGGAGCTGTTTTTT. The rearrangement uses TRBV9 and TRBJ2-2; D possibly corresponds to TRBD2 (6 bases). Between the trimmed V and J ends, which lost 0 bases and 2 bases, there was a span of 14 bases. Germline loops: CDR1 SGDLS, CDR2 YYNGEE. This CDR3 region has 17 residues.

The V and J genes are TRBV3-1 (or the pseudogene TRBV3-2) and TRBJ1-4; 10 nucleotides agree with TRBD1. The J segment lost 7 bases and the V segment lost 6 bases, leaving 5 bases of the junction unmatched. The CDR3 has 14 amino acids. CDR1 and CDR2 from the germline V gene are LGHDT and YNNKEL (reference sequence). CDR3 loop: CASRPTGGIEKLFF. CDR3 sequence (DNA): TGTGCCAGCAGACCGACAGGGGGCATTGAAAAACTGTTTTTT.

This clone was detected only a few times. The rearrangement links TRBV2 to TRBJ2-7; TRBD2 is a possible D gene (5 bases). CDR3 length: 13 residues. Germline assignment: CDR1 SNHLY and CDR2 FYNNEI. V lost 6 bases and J 5 bases, leaving 14 bases between the germline ends. The chain's CDR3 is CASRDSGINEQYF. The DNA of the CDR3 is TGTGCCAGCAGGGACTCCGGGATCAACGAGCAGTACTTC.

This clone was observed a handful of times. This chain connects TRBV5-6 to TRBJ2-7, with 7 bases aligning to TRBD1. This CDR3 has 14 residues. With V trimmed by 5 bases and J by 2 bases, 7 bases remained unmatched. Germline V gene sequence: CDR1 SGHDT, CDR2 YYEEEE. The CDR3 sequence is CASSLQGPAYEQYF. The CDR3, as DNA: TGTGCCAGCAGTTTACAGGGGCCCGCCTACGAGCAGTACTTC.

This clone was observed a single time. The chain recombines TRBV4-2 with TRBJ2-3; 12 bases are a match to TRBD2. CDR1 is LGHNA, CDR2 YNFKEQ, per germline. The CDR3 contains 16 residues. Trimming cost V 1 base and J 4 bases; bases outside gene matches: 3. CDR3 sequence (DNA): TGTGCCAGCAGCCAAGCTAGCGGGGGGGCCGCAGATACGCAGTATTTT. This gives the protein CASSQASGGAADTQYF.

This chain links TRBV5-1 with TRBJ1-4; weak D call: TRBD1 (6 bases). The CDR3 has 16 residues. Germline V gene lookup returns CDR1 SGHRS and CDR2 YFSETQ. Trimming took off 4 bases at V and 8 bases at J, with 21 bases between the two ends. The CDR3 bases are TGCGCCAGCAGCCCATCCCCGACAGGCTTCAAGGAAAAACTGTTTTTT. Translating it yields CASSPSPTGFKEKLFF.

The V call is TRBV5-1, the J call TRBJ2-3, with 11 positions matching TRBD1. Looked up from germline, CDR1 is SGHRS and CDR2 is YFSETQ. The V gene end was trimmed by 4 bases and the J gene end by 2 bases; junction bases not matched to a gene: 6. This CDR3 spans 16 amino acids. CDR3 sequence: CASSLGQGGNTDTQYF. In DNA form, the CDR3 reads TGCGCCAGCAGCCTGGGACAGGGGGGAAACACAGATACGCAGTATTTT.

The CDR3 sequence is CSVSAVLGEAFF. As DNA, the CDR3 is TGCAGCGTTTCTGCGGTTCTCGGGGAAGCTTTCTTT. The chain uses TRBV29-1 and TRBJ1-1; D is unresolved. CDR1 is SQVTM, CDR2 ANQGSEA, per germline. The CDR3 runs to 12 residues. Trimming took 5 bases from V and 8 from J, leaving 15 bases between them.

Ten or more counts support this clone. The rearrangement links TRBV4-3 to TRBJ1-1; TRBD1 might be the D (6 bases). The CDR3 contains 14 residues. V gave up 1 base and J gave up 5 bases, with 11 bases separating them. Germline V lookup: CDR1 LGHNA, CDR2 YSLEER. The CDR3 sequence: CASSQVTGTTEAFF. The DNA for the CDR3 is TGCGCCAGCAGCCAAGTGACAGGTACAACTGAAGCTTTCTTT.

The chain couples TRBV7-3 to TRBJ2-3, with 7 nucleotides matching TRBD2. Germline lookup yields CDR1 SGHTA and CDR2 FQGTGA. The ends lost 5 bases at V and 1 base at J; junction bases unmatched: 9. The CDR3 totals 16 residues. CDR3 region: CASSPSRGRGTDTQYF. The CDR3 bases are TGTGCCAGCAGCCCCTCCCGCGGGAGAGGCACAGATACGCAGTATTTT.